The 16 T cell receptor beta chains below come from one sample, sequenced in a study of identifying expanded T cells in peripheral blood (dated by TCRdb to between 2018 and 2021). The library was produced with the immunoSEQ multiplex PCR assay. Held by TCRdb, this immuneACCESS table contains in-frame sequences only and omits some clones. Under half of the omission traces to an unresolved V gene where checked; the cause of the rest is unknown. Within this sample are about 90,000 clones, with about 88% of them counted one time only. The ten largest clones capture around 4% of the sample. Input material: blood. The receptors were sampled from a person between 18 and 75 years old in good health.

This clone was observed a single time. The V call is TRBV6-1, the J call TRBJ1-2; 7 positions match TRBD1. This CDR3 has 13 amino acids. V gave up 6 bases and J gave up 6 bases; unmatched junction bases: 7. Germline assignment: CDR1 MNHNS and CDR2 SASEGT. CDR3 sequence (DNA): TGTGCCAGCAGCACGGACAGGACGAATGGCTACACCTTC. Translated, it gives CASSTDRTNGYTF.

CDR3 in DNA: TGTGCCAGCGGCGGGAGAGGGGCCACCTACGAGCAGTACTTC. Its protein product is CASGGRGATYEQYF. The chain has TRBV7-9 and TRBJ2-7, with 7 nucleotides matching TRBD2. This CDR3 contains 14 residues. Germline CDR1 reads SEHNR; CDR2 reads FQNEAQ (reference sequence). The ends lost 8 bases at V and 2 bases at J; junction bases unmatched: 9. Based on the CDR3 plus reference TRBV7-9 and TRBJ2-7, the full variable domain is DTGVSQNPRHKITKRGQNVTFRCDPISEHNRLYWYRQTLGQGPEFLTYFQNEAQLEKSRLLSDRFSAERPKGSFSTLEIQRTEQGDSAMYLCASGGRGATYEQYFGPGTRLTVT.

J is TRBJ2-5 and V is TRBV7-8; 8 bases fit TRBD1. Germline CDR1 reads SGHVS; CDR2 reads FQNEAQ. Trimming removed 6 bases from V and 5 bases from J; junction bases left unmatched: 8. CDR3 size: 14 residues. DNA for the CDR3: TGTGCCAGCAGAAAAGACAGGGGAACGGAGACCCAGTACTTC. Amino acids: CASRKDRGTETQYF.

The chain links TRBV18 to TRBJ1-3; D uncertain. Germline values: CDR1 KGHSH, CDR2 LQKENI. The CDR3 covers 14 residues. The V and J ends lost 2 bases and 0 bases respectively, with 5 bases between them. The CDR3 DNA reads TGTGCCAGCTCACCAGGCCTCTCTGGAAACACCATATATTTT. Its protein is CASSPGLSGNTIYF.

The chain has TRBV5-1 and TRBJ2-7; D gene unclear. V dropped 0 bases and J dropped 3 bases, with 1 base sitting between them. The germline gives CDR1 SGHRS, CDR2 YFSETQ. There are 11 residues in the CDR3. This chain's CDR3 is CASSLGYEQYF. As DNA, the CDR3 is TGCGCCAGCAGCTTGGGCTACGAGCAGTACTTC.

CDR3 sequence (DNA): TGTGCCAGCTCACCATACACAGGGCAAAACAATGAGCAGTTCTTC. It codes for CASSPYTGQNNEQFF. This chain connects TRBV18 to TRBJ2-1, with D tentatively TRBD1 (6 bases). V lost 2 bases, J lost 5 bases, and 13 bases lay in between. CDR1 KGHSH and CDR2 LQKENI come from the germline V gene. The CDR3 loop spans 15 amino acids. The entire variable domain, with the rest obtained from reference TRBV18 and TRBJ2-1, is as follows: NAGVMQNPRHLVRRRGQEARLRCSPMKGHSHVYWYRQLPEEGLKFMVYLQKENIIDESGMPKERFSAEFPKEGPSILRIQQVVRGDSAAYFCASSPYTGQNNEQFFGPGTRLTVL.

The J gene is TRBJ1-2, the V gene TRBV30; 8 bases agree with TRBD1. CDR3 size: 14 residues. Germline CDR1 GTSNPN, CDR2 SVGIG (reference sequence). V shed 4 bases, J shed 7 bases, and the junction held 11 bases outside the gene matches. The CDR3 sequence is CAWIPGQARGGYTF. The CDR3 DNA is TGTGCCTGGATCCCGGGACAGGCGAGGGGTGGCTACACCTTC.

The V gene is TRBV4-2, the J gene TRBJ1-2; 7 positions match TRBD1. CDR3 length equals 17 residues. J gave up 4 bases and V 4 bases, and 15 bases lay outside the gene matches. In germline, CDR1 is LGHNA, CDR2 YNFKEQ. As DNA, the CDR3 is TGTGCCAGCAGCCCTACCAAGACAGGGCGGGCTTCCTATGGCTACACCTTC. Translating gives CASSPTKTGRASYGYTF.

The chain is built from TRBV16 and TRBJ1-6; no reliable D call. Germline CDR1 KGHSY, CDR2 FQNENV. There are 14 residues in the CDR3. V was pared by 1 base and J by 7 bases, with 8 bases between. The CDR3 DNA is TGTGCCAGCAGCCAATTCTTGAGAAATTCACCCCTCCACTTT. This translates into CASSQFLRNSPLHF.

CDR3 bases: TGTGCCAGCAGTCCGACAGGGGGTTATTATGGCTACACCTTC. This gives the protein CASSPTGGYYGYTF. The rearrangement uses TRBV27 and TRBJ1-2; TRBD1 agrees at 9 bases. Per the germline V gene, CDR1 is MNHEY and CDR2 is SMNVEV (reference sequence). Unmatched junction bases numbered 6, after V lost 5 bases and J lost 5 bases. The CDR3 sequence is 14 residues long.

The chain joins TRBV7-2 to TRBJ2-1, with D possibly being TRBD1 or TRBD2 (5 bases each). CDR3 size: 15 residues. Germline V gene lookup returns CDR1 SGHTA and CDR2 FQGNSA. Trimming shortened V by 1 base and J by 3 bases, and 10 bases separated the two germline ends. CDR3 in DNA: TGTGCCAGCAGCTTAGGGCCTGGGGGCTACAATGAGCAGTTCTTC. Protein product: CASSLGPGGYNEQFF.

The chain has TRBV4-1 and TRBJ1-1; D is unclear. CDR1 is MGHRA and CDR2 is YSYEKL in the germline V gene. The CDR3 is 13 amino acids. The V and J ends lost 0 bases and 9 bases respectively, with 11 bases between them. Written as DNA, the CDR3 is TGCGCCAGCAGCCAAGAGGAAAGAGGGAAAGCTTTCTTT. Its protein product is CASSQEERGKAFF.

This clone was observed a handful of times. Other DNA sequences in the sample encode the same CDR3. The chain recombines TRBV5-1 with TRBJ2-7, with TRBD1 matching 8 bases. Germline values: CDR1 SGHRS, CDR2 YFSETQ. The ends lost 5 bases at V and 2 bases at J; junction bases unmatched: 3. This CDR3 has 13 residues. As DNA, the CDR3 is TGCGCCAGCAGAAGGACAGGGACCTACGAGCAGTACTTC. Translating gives CASRRTGTYEQYF.

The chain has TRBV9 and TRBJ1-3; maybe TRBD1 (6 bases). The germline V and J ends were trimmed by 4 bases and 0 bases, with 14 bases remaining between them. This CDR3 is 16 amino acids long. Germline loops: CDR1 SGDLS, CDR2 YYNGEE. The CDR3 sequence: CASSPGQFVSGNTIYF. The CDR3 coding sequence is TGTGCCAGCAGCCCCGGACAGTTCGTCTCTGGAAACACCATATATTTT.

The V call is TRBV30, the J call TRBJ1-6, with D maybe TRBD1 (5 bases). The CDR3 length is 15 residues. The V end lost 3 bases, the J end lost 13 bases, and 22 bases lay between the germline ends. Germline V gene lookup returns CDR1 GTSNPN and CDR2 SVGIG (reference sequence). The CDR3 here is CAWSVGGIGSPPLHF. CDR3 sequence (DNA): TGTGCCTGGAGCGTCGGGGGAATAGGCTCCCCCCCCCTCCACTTT.

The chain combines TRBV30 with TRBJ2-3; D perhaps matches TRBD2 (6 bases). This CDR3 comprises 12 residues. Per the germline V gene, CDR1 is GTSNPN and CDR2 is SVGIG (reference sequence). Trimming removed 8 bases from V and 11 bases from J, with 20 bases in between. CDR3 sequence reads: CAMGFQTRGQYF. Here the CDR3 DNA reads TGTGCCATGGGGTTCCAAACGCGGGGGCAGTATTTT.